This T cell receptor (beta chain) came from a study of blood T cell repertoires in COVID-19. This table comes from immunoSEQ multiplex PCR, and its TCRdb copy is limited to in-frame clones, with some not included. The profile shows approximately 220,000 clones, about four fifths of them singletons. The V gene's germline CDR1 is MGHRA and CDR2 YSYEKL. V was clipped by 5 bases and J by 0 bases, with 11 bases between them. The CDR3 contains 16 residues. The sequenced sample consisted of PBMCs or T cells enriched from blood (not recorded which). The receptor comes from a woman between 40 and 50 years old who had recovered from COVID-19. The chain has TRBV4-1 and TRBJ2-6; D is uncertain. CDR3 DNA: TGCGCCAGCAGCGCCCAAGACTTCTCTGGGGCCAACGTCCTGACTTTC. Translating gives CASSAQDFSGANVLTF.